This TCR beta chain derives from a study of blood T cell repertoires in COVID-19. J lost 7 bases, V lost 5 bases, and 15 bases had no gene match. The germline CDR1 and CDR2 sequences are KGHDR and SFDVKD. This CDR3 is 17 amino acids long. The authors' processing: Nucleated cell number was recorded as an estimate derived from reference gene primer amplification. Produced via immunoSEQ multiplex PCR; TCRdb's table is partial and in-frame only. V, J and clone size reflect that table, while D and trimming were determined from the DNA. The table records approximately 300,000 clones, about 85% of them present only once.

The sequenced sample was PBMCs or T cells enriched from blood (not recorded which). This TCR came from a woman aged 25 to 39 who had recovered from COVID-19. The rearrangement joins TRBV24-1 to TRBJ2-1; 8 bases fit TRBD1. The CDR3 loop reads CATSGKDRGLLGNEQFF. CDR3 DNA: TGTGCCACCAGTGGGAAAGACAGGGGATTATTGGGTAATGAGCAGTTCTTC.